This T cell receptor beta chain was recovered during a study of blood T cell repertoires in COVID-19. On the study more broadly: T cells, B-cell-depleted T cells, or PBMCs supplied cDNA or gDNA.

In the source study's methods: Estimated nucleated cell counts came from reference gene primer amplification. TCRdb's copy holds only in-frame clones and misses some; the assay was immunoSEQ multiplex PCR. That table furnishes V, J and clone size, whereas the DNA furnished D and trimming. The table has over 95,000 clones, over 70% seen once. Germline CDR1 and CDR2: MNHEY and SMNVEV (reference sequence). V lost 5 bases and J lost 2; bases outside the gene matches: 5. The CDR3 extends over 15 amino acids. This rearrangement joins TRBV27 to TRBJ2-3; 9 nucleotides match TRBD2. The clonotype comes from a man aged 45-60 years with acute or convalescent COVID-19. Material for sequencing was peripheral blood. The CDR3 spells CASSLIAGDTDTQYF. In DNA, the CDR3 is TGTGCCAGCAGTCTTATAGCGGGGGACACAGATACGCAGTATTTT.